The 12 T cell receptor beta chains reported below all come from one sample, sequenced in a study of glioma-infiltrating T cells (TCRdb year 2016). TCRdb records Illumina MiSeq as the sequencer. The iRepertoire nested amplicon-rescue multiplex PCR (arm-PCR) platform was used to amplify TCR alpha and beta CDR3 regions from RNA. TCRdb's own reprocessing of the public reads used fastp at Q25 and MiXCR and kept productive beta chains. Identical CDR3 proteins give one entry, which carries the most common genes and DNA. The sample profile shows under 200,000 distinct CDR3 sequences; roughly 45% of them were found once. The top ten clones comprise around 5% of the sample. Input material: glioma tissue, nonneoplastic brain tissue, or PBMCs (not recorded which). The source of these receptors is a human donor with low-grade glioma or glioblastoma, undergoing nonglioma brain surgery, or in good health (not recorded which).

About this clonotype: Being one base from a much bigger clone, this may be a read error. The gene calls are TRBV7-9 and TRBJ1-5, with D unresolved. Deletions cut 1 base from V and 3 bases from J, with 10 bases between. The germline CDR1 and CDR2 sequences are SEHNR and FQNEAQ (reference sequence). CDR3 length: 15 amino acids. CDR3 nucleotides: TGTGCCAGCAGCTTAGATATCGGCACCAATCAGCCCCAGCATTTT. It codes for CASSLDIGTNQPQHF.

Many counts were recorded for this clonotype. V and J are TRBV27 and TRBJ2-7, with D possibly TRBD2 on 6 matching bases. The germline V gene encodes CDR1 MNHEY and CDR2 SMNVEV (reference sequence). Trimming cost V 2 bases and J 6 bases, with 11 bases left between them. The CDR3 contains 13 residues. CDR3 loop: CASSLGGSAEQYF. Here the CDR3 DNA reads TGTGCCAGCAGTTTAGGAGGGAGCGCCGAGCAGTACTTC.

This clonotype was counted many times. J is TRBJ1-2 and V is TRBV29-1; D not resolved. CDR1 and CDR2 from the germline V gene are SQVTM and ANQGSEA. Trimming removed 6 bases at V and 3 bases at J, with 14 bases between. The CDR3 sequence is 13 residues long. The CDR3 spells CSVKQGGDYGYTF. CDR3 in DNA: TGCAGCGTGAAACAAGGAGGCGACTATGGCTACACCTTC. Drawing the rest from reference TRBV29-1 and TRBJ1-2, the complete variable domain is SAVISQKPSRDICQRGTSLTIQCQVDSQVTMMFWYRQQPGQSLTLIATANQGSEATYESGFVIDKFPISRPNLTFSTLTVSNMSPEDSSIYLCSVKQGGDYGYTFGSGTRLTVV.

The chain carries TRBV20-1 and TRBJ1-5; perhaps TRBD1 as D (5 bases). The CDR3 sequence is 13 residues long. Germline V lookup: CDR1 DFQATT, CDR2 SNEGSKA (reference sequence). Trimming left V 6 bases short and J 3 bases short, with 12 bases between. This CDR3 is CSAPNRLNQPQHF. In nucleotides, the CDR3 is TGCAGTGCCCCAAACAGGCTCAATCAGCCCCAGCATTTT.

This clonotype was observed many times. The CDR3 sequence: CASSDYLGEQFF. The CDR3, as DNA: TGTGCCAGCAGTGACTACCTAGGTGAGCAGTTCTTC. The genes are TRBV6-1 and TRBJ2-1; D is undetermined. The germline CDR1 and CDR2 sequences are MNHNS and SASEGT. The CDR3 runs 12 residues. The V and J ends lost 3 bases and 9 bases respectively, with 9 bases between them.

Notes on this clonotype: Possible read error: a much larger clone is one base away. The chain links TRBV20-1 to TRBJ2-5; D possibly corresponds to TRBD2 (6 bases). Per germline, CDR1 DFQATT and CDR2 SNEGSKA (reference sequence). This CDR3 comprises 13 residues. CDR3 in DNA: TGCAGTGAGGAGGGCCTCGGCCAAGAGCCCCAGTACTTC. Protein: CSEEGLGQEPQYF.

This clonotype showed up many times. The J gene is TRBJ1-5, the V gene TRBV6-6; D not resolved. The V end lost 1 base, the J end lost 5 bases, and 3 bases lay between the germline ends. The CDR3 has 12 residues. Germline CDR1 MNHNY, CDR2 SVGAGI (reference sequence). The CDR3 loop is CASSYLHQPQHF. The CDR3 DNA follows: TGTGCCAGCAGTTACTTGCATCAGCCCCAGCATTTT.

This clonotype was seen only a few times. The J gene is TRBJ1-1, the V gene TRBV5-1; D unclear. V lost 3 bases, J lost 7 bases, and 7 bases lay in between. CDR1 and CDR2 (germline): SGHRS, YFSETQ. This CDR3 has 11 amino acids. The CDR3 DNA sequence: TGCGCCAGCAGCTCGGACGTTGAAGCTTTCTTT. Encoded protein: CASSSDVEAFF.

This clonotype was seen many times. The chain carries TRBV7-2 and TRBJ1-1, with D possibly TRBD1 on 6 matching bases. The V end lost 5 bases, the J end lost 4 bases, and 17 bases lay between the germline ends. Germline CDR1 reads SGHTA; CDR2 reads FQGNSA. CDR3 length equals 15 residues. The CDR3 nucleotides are TGTGCCAGCAGCCAGGACAGCGCCCGTTCCACTGAAGCTTTCTTT. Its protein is CASSQDSARSTEAFF.

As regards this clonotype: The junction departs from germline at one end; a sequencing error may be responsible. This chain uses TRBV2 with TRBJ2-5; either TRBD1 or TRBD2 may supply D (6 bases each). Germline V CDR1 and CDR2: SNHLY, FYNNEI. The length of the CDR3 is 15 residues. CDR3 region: CSSSESAGHQETQYF. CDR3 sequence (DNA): TGTTCCAGCAGTGAATCCGCGGGACATCAAGAGACCCAGTACTTC.

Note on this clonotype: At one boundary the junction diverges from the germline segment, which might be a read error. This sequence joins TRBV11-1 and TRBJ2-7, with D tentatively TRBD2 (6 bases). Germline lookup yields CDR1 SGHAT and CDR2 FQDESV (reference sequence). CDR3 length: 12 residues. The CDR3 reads CASSMEGHVPFF. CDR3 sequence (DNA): TGTGCCAGCAGTATGGAGGGCCACGTCCCTTTCTTC.

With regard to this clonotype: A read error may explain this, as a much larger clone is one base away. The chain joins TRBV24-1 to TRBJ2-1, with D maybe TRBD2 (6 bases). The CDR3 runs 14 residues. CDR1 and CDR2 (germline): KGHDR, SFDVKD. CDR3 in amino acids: CVTSDPRRVNEQFF. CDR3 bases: TGTGTCACCAGTGATCCGCGGAGGGTTAATGAGCAGTTCTTC.